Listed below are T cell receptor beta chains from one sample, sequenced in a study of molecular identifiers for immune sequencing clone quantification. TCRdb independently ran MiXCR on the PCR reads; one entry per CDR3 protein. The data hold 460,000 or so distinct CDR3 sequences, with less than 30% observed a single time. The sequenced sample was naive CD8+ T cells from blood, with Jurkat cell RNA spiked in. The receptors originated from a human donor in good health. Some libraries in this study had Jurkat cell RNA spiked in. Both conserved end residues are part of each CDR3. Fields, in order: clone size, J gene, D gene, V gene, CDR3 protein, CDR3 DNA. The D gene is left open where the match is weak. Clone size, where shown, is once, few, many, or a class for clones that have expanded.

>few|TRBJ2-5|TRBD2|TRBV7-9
CASSLVSGGSHLLEDQETQYF
TGTGCCAGCAGCTTGGTCTCCGGCGGGAGTCATCTTCTTGAGGACCAAGAGACCCAGTACTTC
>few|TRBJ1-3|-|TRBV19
CASSIDAYSGNTIYF
TGTGCCAGTAGTATCGACGCTTACTCTGGAAACACCATATATTTT
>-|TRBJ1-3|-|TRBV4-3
CASSQGFSSGNTIYF
TGCGCCAGCAGCCAAGGGTTTTCCTCTGGAAACACCATATATTTT
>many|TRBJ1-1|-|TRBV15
CATSPTAVTEAFF
TGTGCCACCAGCCCCACCGCGGTCACTGAAGCTTTCTTT
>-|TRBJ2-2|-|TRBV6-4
CASSDLGGCTGELFF
TGTGCCAGCAGTGACTTAGGAGGCTGCACCGGGGAGCTGTTTTTT
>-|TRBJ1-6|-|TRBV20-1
CSARDRAVSSYNSPLHF
TGCAGTGCTAGAGATAGGGCGGTGAGCTCCTATAATTCACCCCTCCACTTT
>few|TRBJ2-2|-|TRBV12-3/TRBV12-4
CATTRGTWGAGELFF
TGTGCCACCACGCGGGGGACATGGGGGGCCGGGGAGCTGTTTTTT
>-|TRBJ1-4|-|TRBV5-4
CASSLWTESNELLFF
TGTGCCAGCAGCTTATGGACAGAGTCTAATGAATTACTGTTTTTT
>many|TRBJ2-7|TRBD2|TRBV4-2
CASSQEAHSGRAREQYF
TGTGCCAGCAGCCAAGAGGCTCATAGCGGGAGGGCCCGCGAGCAGTACTTC
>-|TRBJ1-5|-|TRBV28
CASIPWADSNQPQHF
TGTGCCAGCATCCCTTGGGCCGATAGCAATCAGCCCCAGCATTTT
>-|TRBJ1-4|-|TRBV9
CVSSVIQGLNEKLFF
TGTGTCAGCAGCGTGATTCAGGGCCTTAATGAAAAACTGTTTTTT